The count of the clone carrying this T cell receptor (beta chain) is one. Its target is not known. This CDR3 contains 14 residues. Trimming took 4 bases from V and 10 from J; bases not matched to a gene: 5. Germline V lookup: CDR1 SGDLS, CDR2 YYNGEE. Purities in excess of 95% were seen in all sorted populations. The sample comes from a study of beta chain features in type 1 diabetes. Notes on the study in general: Shorter TCRB CDR3s, moderately but significantly so, marked every one of the four CD4+ subsets in Type 1 diabetes patients. Fewer junction insertions and more nucleotide deletions appeared in type 1 diabetes patients.

The isolated RNA, all of it, was reverse transcribed, so expressed TCRB transcripts were what got sequenced. About 3.57 million reads, on average, came from each naive, central memory and regulatory T cell sample. Here immunoSEQ multiplex PCR was the method, and the copy in TCRdb shows in-frame clones only, minus some. The repertoire consists of around 56,000 clones, with around 50% occurring once and the leading ten covering around 2.5%. This receptor was identified in a woman aged 40 to 50 with type 1 diabetes. Input material: Tregs from blood. The V and J genes are TRBV9 and TRBJ1-6; 10 positions match TRBD1. The CDR3 region is CASSPGQGESPLHF. The CDR3 region has the DNA TGTGCCAGCAGCCCTGGACAGGGGGAGTCACCCCTCCACTTT.